These 2 T cell receptor beta chains came from one sample sequenced in a study of blood T cells in healthy people across ages. The authors ran a second PCR of about 6 to 11 cycles using a sample-barcoded 5' primer and a J-beta primer mix. Each CDR3 protein is one row after TCRdb ran MiXCR on the 5' RACE reads. The profile shows about 1.8 million distinct CDR3 sequences, approximately 50% of them singletons. The sample was blood. All receptors derive from a woman in her thirties or forties in good health.

This clonotype was counted a few times. The chain employs TRBV20-1 and TRBJ2-7; TRBD1 matches at 11 bases. The germline V gene encodes CDR1 DFQATT and CDR2 SNEGSKA (reference sequence). The CDR3 is 16 residues long. J was trimmed by 1 base and V by 6 bases; bases with no gene match: 11. CDR3 sequence: CSAELYRDRGSYEQYF. CDR3 DNA: TGCAGTGCCGAACTTTACCGGGACAGGGGGTCCTACGAGCAGTACTTC.

This chain uses TRBV24-1 with TRBJ2-3; no firm D call. V was pared by 4 bases and J by 10 bases, with 17 bases between. Germline loops: CDR1 KGHDR, CDR2 SFDVKD. CDR3 length: 14 residues. As DNA, the CDR3 is TGTGCCACCAGTGACCCGACGGTTGGGAACCCGCAGTATTTT. This gives the protein CATSDPTVGNPQYF.